This is a list of T cell receptor beta chains from one sample in a study of blood T cell repertoires in COVID-19. Generated by immunoSEQ multiplex PCR, the TCRdb table keeps only in-frame clones and is missing some. The sample includes more than 65,000 clones, about 79% of them seen just once. The sequenced material came from peripheral blood. These receptors originate from a woman aged 45 to 65 with acute or convalescent COVID-19. The CDR3 runs from the conserved cysteine through the conserved F or W. The D gene is left open where the match is weak. Only part of the rows carry a size: once, few, many, or a class if the clone is expanded.

D gene | clone size | J gene | V gene | CDR3 protein | CDR3 DNA
- | - | TRBJ2-2 | TRBV21-1 | CASSKNRDRVTGELFF | TGTGCCAGCAGCAAAAACCGGGACAGGGTCACCGGGGAGCTGTTTTTT
- | - | TRBJ2-1 | TRBV4-3 | CASSQDRLGTNEQFF | TGCGCCAGCAGCCAAGATCGACTAGGGACCAATGAGCAGTTCTTC
TRBD1 | - | TRBJ2-2 | TRBV24-1 | CATSVSGGGELFF | TGTGCCACCAGTGTATCAGGGGGCGGGGAGCTGTTTTTT
TRBD2 | once | TRBJ2-5 | TRBV5-6 | CASSLRGTSGRGTQYF | TGTGCCAGCAGCTTGAGGGGGACTAGCGGGCGCGGGACCCAGTACTTC
- | - | TRBJ2-5 | TRBV28 | CASSLEGGLRETQYF | TGTGCCAGCAGTTTAGAGGGTGGGCTCAGAGAGACCCAGTACTTC
- | - | TRBJ1-1 | TRBV5-1 | CASSSTATVANTEAFF | TGCGCCAGCAGTTCGACAGCCACAGTGGCGAACACTGAAGCTTTCTTT
TRBD2 | many | TRBJ2-5 | TRBV25-1 | CASREGDSRQETQYF | TGTGCCAGCCGGGAGGGAGACAGTAGGCAAGAGACCCAGTACTTC
- | - | TRBJ1-1 | TRBV2 | CVLGRRMNTEAFF | TGTGTCCTCGGTAGGAGGATGAACACTGAAGCTTTCTTT
- | - | TRBJ1-1 | TRBV5-1 | CASRLITGNTEAFF | TGCGCCAGCAGACTTATCACAGGGAACACTGAAGCTTTCTTT
- | - | TRBJ2-2 | TRBV11-2 | CASSLDRGFSTGELFF | TGTGCCAGCAGCTTAGACCGGGGGTTTAGCACCGGGGAGCTGTTTTTT
- | - | TRBJ2-7 | TRBV7-3 | CASSLGGEAYEQYF | TGTGCCAGCAGCTTAGGAGGGGAGGCCTACGAGCAGTACTTC
TRBD1 | few | TRBJ2-7 | TRBV25-1 | CASSPANRGSYEQYF | TGTGCCAGCAGCCCCGCGAACAGGGGTTCGTACGAGCAGTACTTC
TRBD2 | - | TRBJ2-5 | TRBV18 | CASSPRLAGGQETQYF | TGTGCCAGCTCACCCAGACTAGCGGGAGGGCAAGAGACCCAGTACTTC
TRBD1 | - | TRBJ1-1 | TRBV6-5 | CASSSGNRGANTEAFF | TGTGCCAGCAGTTCAGGTAACAGGGGAGCGAACACTGAAGCTTTCTTT
TRBD1 | - | TRBJ1-6 | TRBV5-6 | CASSPEQGNRSPLHF | TGTGCCAGCAGCCCCGAACAGGGGAATAGATCACCCCTCCACTTT
- | once | TRBJ1-2 | TRBV2 | CASRIVYGYTF | TGTGCCAGCAGAATAGTATATGGCTACACCTTC
TRBD1 | - | TRBJ1-5 | TRBV3-1/TRBV3-2 | CASSQDRRGRGSNQPQHF | TGTGCCAGCAGCCAAGATAGGAGGGGCAGGGGGAGTAATCAGCCCCAGCATTTT
- | - | TRBJ1-2 | TRBV29-1 | CSVQGFGAYTF | TGCAGCGTTCAGGGTTTTGGGGCCTACACCTTC
- | once | TRBJ1-4 | TRBV6-1 | CASSSPAGGGEKLFF | TGTGCCAGCAGTTCCCCGGCAGGTGGAGGAGAAAAACTGTTTTTT
TRBD1 | - | TRBJ2-7 | TRBV7-9 | CASSSRDRGIYEQYF | TGTGCCAGCAGCTCCCGGGACAGGGGTATATACGAGCAGTACTTC
TRBD2 | - | TRBJ2-7 | TRBV28 | CASSSSGGTYEQYF | TGTGCCAGCAGTTCTAGCGGGGGAACCTACGAGCAGTACTTC
- | - | TRBJ2-7 | TRBV7-6 | CASSLAPPQGYYEQYF | TGTGCCAGCAGCTTAGCGCCCCCCCAGGGCTACTACGAGCAGTACTTC
- | - | TRBJ1-2 | TRBV6-6 | CASNPFGGVGGYTF | TGTGCCAGCAACCCCTTCGGGGGGGTGGGGGGCTACACCTTC
TRBD1 | once | TRBJ2-5 | TRBV24-1 | CATGTDLGTQYF | TGTGCTACGGGGACAGATCTCGGGACCCAGTACTTC
- | - | TRBJ2-3 | TRBV20-1 | CSGKSTDTQYF | TGCAGTGGTAAAAGCACAGATACGCAGTATTTT
TRBD1 | - | TRBJ1-3 | TRBV18 | CASSGTVHSSGNTIYF | TGTGCCAGCTCAGGGACAGTCCACAGCTCTGGAAACACCATATATTTT
TRBD2 | - | TRBJ2-3 | TRBV14 | CASSPRRAGGLFEADTQYF | TGTGCCAGCAGCCCTAGGCGAGCGGGGGGGCTCTTCGAGGCAGATACGCAGTATTTT
- | few | TRBJ2-1 | TRBV4-3 | CASSQDSGPSNEQFF | TGCGCCAGCAGCCAAGATTCAGGTCCGTCCAATGAGCAGTTCTTC
- | - | TRBJ2-1 | TRBV4-3 | CASSQDGRGKQFF | TGCGCCAGCAGCCAAGATGGGCGGGGCAAGCAGTTCTTC
TRBD1 | - | TRBJ1-3 | TRBV10-3 | CATQQGSGNTIYF | TGTGCCACACAACAGGGGTCTGGAAACACCATATATTTT
- | few | TRBJ2-6 | TRBV7-9 | CASSLASGWANVLTF | TGTGCCAGCAGCTTAGCGTCAGGGTGGGCCAACGTCCTGACTTTC
TRBD1 | - | TRBJ2-7 | TRBV11-2 | CASSQNRGHSYEQYF | TGTGCCAGCAGTCAAAACAGGGGGCACTCCTACGAGCAGTACTTC
TRBD1 | - | TRBJ2-5 | TRBV7-2 | CASSLNPGAGQGETQYF | TGTGCCAGCAGCTTAAACCCCGGGGCGGGACAGGGAGAGACCCAGTACTTC
- | many | TRBJ2-7 | TRBV6-6 | CASSYPGSYEQYF | TGTGCCAGCAGTTACCCGGGGTCCTACGAGCAGTACTTC
TRBD2 | - | TRBJ2-7 | TRBV5-5 | CASSFRLAGGYGQYF | TGTGCCAGCAGCTTCAGACTAGCGGGAGGGTACGGACAGTACTTC
TRBD1 | - | TRBJ1-4 | TRBV19 | CASTGQGSASPNEKLFF | TGTGCCAGTACGGGACAGGGGTCTGCCTCTCCCAATGAAAAACTGTTTTTT
- | once | TRBJ1-1 | TRBV6-2/TRBV6-3 | CASTPRGRAEAFF | TGTGCCAGCACCCCTAGGGGGAGGGCTGAAGCTTTCTTT
- | - | TRBJ2-5 | TRBV9 | CASSVTTGDPQETQYF | TGTGCCAGCAGCGTAACGACTGGCGATCCTCAAGAGACCCAGTACTTC
- | - | TRBJ2-1 | TRBV9 | CASSVDSGNEQFF | TGTGCCAGCAGCGTAGACTCGGGGAATGAGCAGTTCTTC
TRBD2 | - | TRBJ2-7 | TRBV18 | CASSTGLAGVYEQYF | TGTGCCAGCTCAACTGGACTAGCGGGAGTCTACGAGCAGTACTTC
TRBD1 | - | TRBJ1-2 | TRBV6-5 | CASSSPTGAGYTF | TGTGCCAGCAGTTCACCGACAGGGGCTGGCTACACCTTC
TRBD1 | - | TRBJ1-2 | TRBV5-1 | CASSPWGQGARSNYGYTF | TGCGCCAGCAGCCCCTGGGGACAGGGGGCAAGATCTAACTATGGCTACACCTTC
TRBD1 | - | TRBJ2-1 | TRBV5-1 | CASSLADGTGPAGNEQFF | TGCGCCAGCAGCTTGGCCGACGGGACAGGGCCGGCAGGCAATGAGCAGTTCTTC
TRBD1 | - | TRBJ2-3 | TRBV12-5 | CASGLGQGTYTDTQYF | TGTGCTAGTGGCCTGGGACAGGGAACCTACACAGATACGCAGTATTTT
- | - | TRBJ2-5 | TRBV7-8 | CASSLGLSGSQETQYF | TGTGCCAGCAGCTTAGGGCTGTCGGGAAGTCAAGAGACCCAGTACTTC
- | - | TRBJ1-6 | TRBV7-2 | CASSVTGQRHSPLHF | TGTGCCAGCAGCGTAACCGGACAGCGTCATTCACCCCTCCACTTT
TRBD1 | few | TRBJ1-1 | TRBV11-2 | CASSPGTASWMNTEAFF | TGTGCCAGCAGCCCGGGGACAGCCAGTTGGATGAACACTGAAGCTTTCTTT
- | once | TRBJ2-7 | TRBV14 | CASSRLREATLRGQYF | TGTGCCAGCAGCCGACTTCGAGAGGCCACCCTACGAGGGCAGTACTTC
- | - | TRBJ2-7 | TRBV10-2 | CASNPGTQAYEQYF | TGCGCCAGCAATCCCGGGACTCAAGCCTACGAGCAGTACTTC
- | - | TRBJ1-2 | TRBV5-1 | CASSLSGGNYGYTF | TGCGCCAGCAGCTTGAGCGGAGGGAACTATGGCTACACCTTC
TRBD2 | - | TRBJ2-3 | TRBV5-4 | CASSLGSSGEITDTQYF | TGTGCCAGCAGCTTGGGTTCTAGCGGGGAAATCACAGATACGCAGTATTTT
- | - | TRBJ1-6 | TRBV7-2 | CASSLVGGGYNSPLHF | TGTGCCAGCAGCTTAGTAGGGGGGGGGTACAATTCACCCCTCCACTTT
- | - | TRBJ1-2 | TRBV30 | CASRTRWETAQRANYGYTF | TGTGCCTCGAGGACTCGTTGGGAAACAGCCCAGAGGGCTAACTATGGCTACACCTTC
- | once | TRBJ1-1 | TRBV30 | CAWRRVTEAFF | TGTGCCTGGAGACGGGTGACTGAAGCTTTCTTT
- | - | TRBJ2-3 | TRBV3-1/TRBV3-2 | CASSQDTRAGDTQYF | TGTGCCAGCAGCCAAGATACCAGGGCAGGAGATACGCAGTATTTT
TRBD1 | - | TRBJ2-7 | TRBV7-9 | CASSPIQGSSYEQYF | TGTGCCAGCAGTCCTATACAGGGGAGCTCCTACGAGCAGTACTTC
TRBD2 | - | TRBJ2-7 | TRBV10-3 | CAISEPFRGSSYEQYF | TGTGCCATCAGTGAGCCATTTCGCGGGAGCTCCTACGAGCAGTACTTC
TRBD1 | - | TRBJ1-2 | TRBV6-5 | CASSYDGTGYYGYTF | TGTGCCAGCAGTTACGACGGGACAGGGTATTATGGCTACACCTTC
TRBD1 | - | TRBJ1-5 | TRBV6-2/TRBV6-3 | CASSYDRANQPQHF | TGTGCCAGCAGTTACGACAGGGCCAATCAGCCCCAGCATTTT